These T cell receptor beta chains were read from a single sample in a study of blood T cell repertoires in COVID-19. Produced via immunoSEQ multiplex PCR; TCRdb's table is partial and in-frame only. This sample yields some 30,000 clones, of which approximately 82% are seen a single time; less than 15% belongs to the top ten. Sequences were obtained from peripheral blood. All receptors derive from a human donor in a cohort sampled during active COVID-19. CDR3s include the opening cysteine and the closing phenylalanine or tryptophan. A D gene is named only where the DNA matches it firmly. Part of the rows lack a size; the others show once, few, many or a class for expanded clones.

>TRBV18|once|TRBD2|TRBJ2-7
TGTGCCAGCTCACCCTACGGGGGCTTGTCTAGCGGGGGATACGAGCAGTACTTC
CASSPYGGLSSGGYEQYF
>TRBV2|.|.|TRBJ1-4
TGTGCCAGCAGTGTGGGGGGATGGGAAAAACTGTTTTTT
CASSVGGWEKLFF
>TRBV5-1|.|TRBD2|TRBJ2-2
TGCGCCAGCAGCTTGGTACTAGCGGGGGACAGGGAGCTGTTTTTT
CASSLVLAGDRELFF
>TRBV11-3|.|.|TRBJ2-1
TGTGCCAGCAGCTTAGAGGGACACTTGAGCTCCTACAATGAGCAGTTCTTC
CASSLEGHLSSYNEQFF
>TRBV7-2|.|.|TRBJ2-5
TGTGCCAGCAGCTTAGTTGCGGATCCACAAGAGACCCAGTACTTC
CASSLVADPQETQYF
>TRBV15|.|TRBD2|TRBJ2-3
TGTGCCACCAGCAGAGGCCCTAGCGGGGGGCTCACAGATACGCAGTATTTT
CATSRGPSGGLTDTQYF
>TRBV5-1|.|TRBD1|TRBJ2-1
TGCGCCAGCAGGGGGCAGGGGGCGCGGAGTGAGCAGTTCTTC
CASRGQGARSEQFF
>TRBV19|.|TRBD1|TRBJ2-3
TGTGCCAGTAGTCCGCGACAGGGGATGATGGATACGCAGTATTTT
CASSPRQGMMDTQYF
>TRBV7-2|.|TRBD2|TRBJ2-5
TGTGCCAGCAGCTCCGGTTGGCTAGCGGCTCAAGAGACCCAGTACTTC
CASSSGWLAAQETQYF
>TRBV7-6|.|.|TRBJ1-6
TGTGCCAGCAGCCAGACTTCGGGGTACTATAATTCACCCCTCCACTTT
CASSQTSGYYNSPLHF
>TRBV9|.|.|TRBJ2-3
TGTGCCAGCAGCGTAGCGGGGACTAGCACAGATACGCAGTATTTT
CASSVAGTSTDTQYF
>TRBV4-3|.|.|TRBJ2-7
TGCGCCAGCAGCCGTAGCAGCTACGAGCAGTACTTC
CASSRSSYEQYF
>TRBV7-9|.|.|TRBJ2-5
TGTGCCAGCAGCTTAGAGAGAGCGGAGACCCAGTACTTC
CASSLERAETQYF
>TRBV6-2/TRBV6-3|.|TRBD1|TRBJ2-2
TGTGCCAGCAGTTCCATCCGGGACAGTAACACCGGGGAGCTGTTTTTT
CASSSIRDSNTGELFF
>TRBV14|few|TRBD1|TRBJ1-6
TGTGCCAGCAGCTGGACAGGCTCACCCCTCCACTTT
CASSWTGSPLHF
>TRBV6-5|.|.|TRBJ2-1
TGTGCCAGCAGTTACTCGAGCTCCGGGGATGAGCAGTTCTTC
CASSYSSSGDEQFF
>TRBV19|once|.|TRBJ2-7
TGTGCCAGTAGTATTTATGGGGGCGGCTCCTACGAGCAGTACTTC
CASSIYGGGSYEQYF
>TRBV4-1|few|TRBD1|TRBJ1-2
TGCGCCAGCAGCCAAGTTCTTGCTTGGCAGGGGGACCTAACTAACTATGGCTACACCTTC
CASSQVLAWQGDLTNYGYTF
>TRBV18|few|TRBD2|TRBJ2-7
TGTGCCAGCTCACCACGGCGGGGGGCGGACGAGCAGTACTTC
CASSPRRGADEQYF
>TRBV5-6|.|.|TRBJ2-7
TGTGCCAGCAGCTTGGTCGGGGACTCCTACGAGCAGTACTTC
CASSLVGDSYEQYF
>TRBV28|.|TRBD1|TRBJ2-7
TGTGCCAGCAGTCTACCGGGACAGGGAGCGTCCTACGAGCAGTACTTC
CASSLPGQGASYEQYF
>TRBV7-6|.|.|TRBJ2-3
TGTGCCAGCAGCTTAGTGTCCTCCCTTAGCACAGATACGCAGTATTTT
CASSLVSSLSTDTQYF
>TRBV15|few|.|TRBJ2-7
TGTGCCACCAGCAGAGATACGGTTCGGAGCTCCTACGAGCAGTACTTC
CATSRDTVRSSYEQYF
>TRBV14|.|.|TRBJ2-2
TGTGCCAGCTCCTACGGGACACCGAACACCGGGGAGCTGTTTTTT
CASSYGTPNTGELFF
>TRBV4-2|once|.|TRBJ1-5
TGTGCCAGCAGCCAAGATGAAAAGGGAGGTCAGCCCCAGCATTTT
CASSQDEKGGQPQHF
>TRBV5-1|few|TRBD1|TRBJ1-1
TGCGCCAGCAGTCGCGGACAGGGCGGCACTGAAGCTTTCTTT
CASSRGQGGTEAFF
>TRBV18|.|TRBD2|TRBJ2-7
TGTGCCAGCTCACCAGTAGCGGGGGTTTACGAGCAGTACTTC
CASSPVAGVYEQYF
>TRBV11-2|.|.|TRBJ2-7
TGTGCCAGCAGAAAGGGGTCGATCTACGAGCAGTACTTC
CASRKGSIYEQYF
>TRBV28|.|TRBD1|TRBJ1-2
TGTGCCAGCAGGGGGTTTGTGGGACAGGGACTTAACTATGGCTACACCTTC
CASRGFVGQGLNYGYTF
>TRBV19|.|TRBD1|TRBJ1-4
TGTGCCAGTAGCCGGACAGGGGGTTTGGAAAAACTGTTTTTT
CASSRTGGLEKLFF
>TRBV6-6|.|.|TRBJ2-7
TGTGCCAGCTCGGGCGCAGGGATGCACGAGCAGTACTTC
CASSGAGMHEQYF
>TRBV25-1|.|.|TRBJ2-2
TGTGCCAGCAGTCGGGACACCGGGGAGCTGTTTTTT
CASSRDTGELFF
>TRBV5-6|.|TRBD1|TRBJ2-7
TGTGCCAGCAGCTCCCGGGACAGGGTCTCCTACGAGCAGTACTTC
CASSSRDRVSYEQYF
>TRBV29-1|.|.|TRBJ2-7
TGCAGCGTTGACTTAGGTCCAGGGGGGAACGAGCAGTACTTC
CSVDLGPGGNEQYF
>TRBV7-7|.|TRBD1|TRBJ2-7
TGTGCTAGCAGCAATGGTCAGGGGGCCTACGAGCAGTACTTC
CASSNGQGAYEQYF
>TRBV25-1|.|TRBD1|TRBJ1-4
TGTGCCAGCAGGCCGGGACAGGGGGCATGGGAAAAACTGTTTTTT
CASRPGQGAWEKLFF
>TRBV19|.|.|TRBJ1-4
TGTGCCAGTAGTATCGGTGTGAGTAAGGGGGAAAAACTGTTTTTT
CASSIGVSKGEKLFF
>TRBV27|.|TRBD1|TRBJ2-2
TGTGCCAGCAGGAAGGGGGCGCCCACCGGGGAGCTGTTTTTT
CASRKGAPTGELFF
>TRBV4-1|.|.|TRBJ1-1
TGCGCCAGCAGCCAAGATAATACAGTGGACACTGAAGCTTTCTTT
CASSQDNTVDTEAFF
>TRBV5-1|.|.|TRBJ1-1
TGCGCCAGCAGCCCCGTAGCCAACACTGAAGCTTTCTTT
CASSPVANTEAFF